This passage covers 9 T cell receptor beta chains from one sample sequenced in a study of blood T cell repertoires in COVID-19. The table came from immunoSEQ multiplex PCR; TCRdb's copy has only in-frame clones and leaves some out. The data show 250,000 or so clones, with approximately 80% seen just once and under 2% held by the top ten. The sample was peripheral blood. The source of these receptors is a woman at least 80 years old with acute or convalescent COVID-19.

This chain uses TRBV9 with TRBJ1-6, with a tentative D call TRBD1 (5 bases). Germline CDR1 reads SGDLS; CDR2 reads YYNGEE. The germline V and J ends were trimmed by 0 bases and 2 bases, with 9 bases remaining between them. This CDR3 comprises 16 residues. CDR3 in DNA: TGTGCCAGCAGCGTAGTCGAGACAGCCTATAATTCACCCCTCCACTTT. This encodes CASSVVETAYNSPLHF. The whole variable domain, filled in from reference TRBV9 and TRBJ1-6, reads DSGVTQTPKHLITATGQRVTLRCSPRSGDLSVYWYQQSLDQGLQFLIQYYNGEERAKGNILERFSAQQFPDLHSELNLSSLELGDSALYFCASSVVETAYNSPLHFGNGTRLTVT.

This clone was observed once. Other DNA sequences in the same sample also yield this CDR3. The J gene is TRBJ2-5, the V gene TRBV7-2, with D hard to call. The CDR3 consists of 14 residues. The germline gives CDR1 SGHTA, CDR2 FQGNSA. Trimming pared 5 bases from V and 2 bases from J, leaving 12 bases between. The DNA for the CDR3 is TGTGCCAGCAGCCCAGGCACAGTACAAGAGACCCAGTACTTC. Protein: CASSPGTVQETQYF.

The chain employs TRBV6-5 and TRBJ1-5; 7 bases fit TRBD1. This CDR3 region has 15 residues. V shed 6 bases, J shed 9 bases, and the junction held 14 bases outside the gene matches. Germline V gene lookup returns CDR1 MNHEY and CDR2 SVGAGI. DNA for the CDR3: TGTGCCAGCAGGGACCGGGACAGTATTATCCGGCCCCAGCATTTT. It is translated as CASRDRDSIIRPQHF.

V gene TRBV27 combines with J gene TRBJ2-1; 13 positions match TRBD2. The V segment lost 6 bases and the J segment 6 bases; nucleotides outside the gene matches: 5. This CDR3 region has 15 residues. CDR1 is MNHEY, CDR2 SMNVEV, per germline (reference sequence). CDR3 amino acids: CASRPTSGGFNEQFF. In DNA form, the CDR3 reads TGTGCCAGCAGGCCGACTAGCGGGGGGTTCAATGAGCAGTTCTTC.

The rearrangement joins TRBV5-6 to TRBJ1-2, with TRBD1 as a possible D gene (6 bases). V lost 2 bases and J lost 0, with 23 bases in between. The CDR3 consists of 19 residues. Germline V gives CDR1 SGHDT, CDR2 YYEEEE. The CDR3 loop reads CASSLYDRQEARANYGYTF. DNA for the CDR3: TGTGCCAGCAGCTTATACGACAGGCAAGAAGCCCGAGCTAACTATGGCTACACCTTC.

The gene calls are TRBV5-1 and TRBJ1-5, with D perhaps matching TRBD1 (5 bases). The V gene lost 0 bases and the J gene lost 3 bases, with 10 bases spanning the gap. CDR3 length equals 15 residues. Per germline, CDR1 SGHRS and CDR2 YFSETQ. For the CDR3, the DNA is TGCGCCAGCAGCTTGGAAGGGGTTAACAATCAGCCCCAGCATTTT. Amino acids: CASSLEGVNNQPQHF.

V usage is TRBV5-1 and J usage is TRBJ1-2; TRBD1 agrees at 9 bases. J gave up 7 bases and V 4 bases, and 5 bases lay outside the gene matches. The germline gives CDR1 SGHRS, CDR2 YFSETQ. The CDR3 sequence is 13 residues long. The CDR3 protein is CASSQGQGLGYTF. As DNA, the CDR3 is TGCGCCAGCAGCCAGGGACAGGGTCTTGGCTACACCTTC.

The chain has TRBV4-1 and TRBJ1-1; D gene unclear. V lost 4 bases to trimming and J lost 1 base, with 13 bases between them. The CDR3 extends over 15 amino acids. Germline V gene lookup returns CDR1 MGHRA and CDR2 YSYEKL. The CDR3 sequence: CASSPNPVPNTEAFF. The CDR3, as DNA: TGCGCCAGCAGCCCTAATCCGGTTCCGAACACTGAAGCTTTCTTT.

The chain carries TRBV2 and TRBJ2-2, with 7 bases lining up with TRBD2. V lost 8 bases, J lost 0 bases, and 6 bases stayed unmatched. The CDR3 extends over 15 amino acids. CDR1 is SNHLY, CDR2 FYNNEI, per germline. CDR3 DNA sequence: TGTGCCAGCCGGCTAGCGGACGCGAACACCGGGGAGCTGTTTTTT. Protein product: CASRLADANTGELFF. Together with reference TRBV2 and TRBJ2-2, the CDR3 gives the full variable domain: EPEVTQTPSHQVTQMGQEVILRCVPISNHLYFYWYRQILGQKVEFLVSFYNNEISEKSEIFDDQFSVERPDGSNFTLKIRSTKLEDSAMYFCASRLADANTGELFFGEGSRLTVL.